The TCR beta chain under discussion was sequenced for a study of circulating CD8 cells and anti-PD-1 response in melanoma. Sorting of live CD3+CD8+TCRalphabeta+ cells by PD-1 and/or TIGIT gave four subsets. The QIAseq Immune Repertoire TCR panel built the libraries from about 16 ng of total RNA. MiXCR was run by TCRdb on the reads, yielding one entry per CDR3 protein. This table holds roughly 1,500 distinct CDR3 sequences, roughly 9% found once. This clonotype was detected a few times. This sample comprised CD8+ T cells from PBMCs, obtained at baseline or after one month of anti-PD-1 therapy (not recorded which). The receptor comes from a human donor with melanoma.

The CDR3 nucleotides are TGCAGCGTCCCGGCGGTCCAGGGCCTGGAGACCCAGTACTTC. Protein product: CSVPAVQGLETQYF. The rearrangement links TRBV29-1 to TRBJ2-5; D is perhaps TRBD1 (5 bases). The germline V gene has CDR1 SQVTM and CDR2 ANQGSEA. This CDR3 has 14 amino acids. V lost 6 bases, J lost 5 bases, and 19 bases lay in between. The variable domain in full, completed from reference TRBV29-1 and TRBJ2-5, reads SAVISQKPSRDICQRGTSLTIQCQVDSQVTMMFWYRQQPGQSLTLIATANQGSEATYESGFVIDKFPISRPNLTFSTLTVSNMSPEDSSIYLCSVPAVQGLETQYFGPGTRLLVL.